This TCR beta chain originates from a study of resident and recirculating memory T cells in vitiligo. Broader study findings: Different lesions suggested infiltration by different T cell clones.

In the case of this clone: Its target is unknown.

Generated by immunoSEQ multiplex PCR, the TCRdb table keeps only in-frame clones and is missing some. In the table there are roughly 42,000 clones, around 90% of which are singletons. No change in lesions over the prior 6 months defined stable disease. Patients had to be free of confetti depigmentation, indicating active vitiligo. This CDR3 region has 17 residues. The germline V gene encodes CDR1 SGHAT and CDR2 FQNNGV. V was trimmed by 1 base and J by 3 bases, leaving 19 bases between them. This TCR was recovered from a male donor with vitiligo. The sequencing input was blood. V usage is TRBV11-2 and J usage is TRBJ2-7, with D perhaps TRBD2 (7 bases). The CDR3 bases are TGTGCCAGCAGCTTAGGTCCGGGGGGCACTCCTTACTACGAGCAGTACTTC. Residues: CASSLGPGGTPYYEQYF.